The 21 T cell receptor beta chains below all came from one sample that was sequenced in a study of T cell clones after liver transplantation. Some clones are missing from TCRdb's copy, which holds only in-frame ones; the method was immunoSEQ multiplex PCR. The sample lists more than 95,000 clones; 75% to 85% were seen once. The input for sequencing was CD4+ T cells from blood, taken before liver transplant. Receptors were obtained from a human donor who received a liver transplant.

The chain has TRBV5-4 and TRBJ2-3; TRBD2 matches 8 bases. In germline, CDR1 is SGHNT, CDR2 YYREEE (reference sequence). J was trimmed by 3 bases and V by 4 bases; bases with no gene match: 4. The CDR3 is 14 residues long. In DNA form, the CDR3 reads TGTGCCAGCAGCCAAAGCGGGAGAACAGATACGCAGTATTTT. Amino acid sequence: CASSQSGRTDTQYF. The full variable domain, rest sourced from reference TRBV5-4 and TRBJ2-3, is ETGVTQSPTHLIKTRGQQVTLRCSSQSGHNTVSWYQQALGQGPQFIFQYYREEENGRGNFPPRFSGLQFPNYSSELNVNALELDDSALYLCASSQSGRTDTQYFGPGTRLTVL.

The chain employs TRBV27 and TRBJ1-1; D remains unclear. The germline V and J ends were trimmed by 5 bases and 4 bases, with 11 bases remaining between them. The CDR3 extends over 13 amino acids. Per germline, CDR1 MNHEY and CDR2 SMNVEV (reference sequence). The CDR3 is CASSIVGGTEAFF. Written as DNA, the CDR3 is TGTGCCAGCAGTATAGTTGGTGGCACTGAAGCTTTCTTT.

The chain uses TRBV7-8 and TRBJ1-1, with TRBD1 identical over 9 bases. Germline V gene data show CDR1 as SGHVS and CDR2 as FQNEAQ. CDR3 size: 13 residues. J lost 4 bases, V lost 3 bases, and 0 bases had no gene match. The CDR3 spells CASSLTGGTEAFF. Here the CDR3 DNA reads TGTGCCAGCAGCTTGACAGGGGGCACTGAAGCTTTCTTT.

The rearrangement joins TRBV28 to TRBJ2-7; TRBD2 agrees at 7 bases. The CDR3 contains 12 residues. CDR1 and CDR2 (germline): MDHEN, SYDVKM. V gave up 7 bases and J gave up 7 bases; unmatched junction bases: 7. The CDR3 nucleotides read TGTGCCAGCATCCCTTGGGGAGGGGAGCAGTACTTC. Its protein is CASIPWGGEQYF.

The V call is TRBV10-3, the J call TRBJ1-1, with 7 nucleotides matching TRBD1. Germline CDR1 reads ENHRY; CDR2 reads SYGVKD. This CDR3 has 13 amino acids. Unmatched junction bases numbered 6, after V lost 5 bases and J lost 6 bases. CDR3 in amino acids: CAISPDREAEAFF. CDR3 in DNA: TGTGCCATCAGTCCCGACAGGGAGGCTGAAGCTTTCTTT.

The rearrangement links TRBV6-5 to TRBJ2-7; TRBD2 is a possible D gene (5 bases). V was cut by 4 bases and J by 6 bases, with 19 bases left in between. Germline CDR1 and CDR2: MNHEY and SVGAGI. This CDR3 region has 15 residues. The CDR3 sequence is CASSSAVLGRGEQYF. CDR3 sequence (DNA): TGTGCCAGCAGTTCAGCGGTTCTTGGACGGGGCGAGCAGTACTTC.

The chain has TRBV19 and TRBJ1-5, with 8 bases fitting TRBD1. The CDR3 is 15 amino acids. V lost 7 bases to trimming and J lost 6 bases; unmatched junction nucleotides: 11. Germline V gene lookup returns CDR1 LNHDA and CDR2 SQIVND (reference sequence). The chain's CDR3 is CASISNGQGGQPQHF. For the CDR3, the DNA is TGTGCCAGTATTTCTAACGGACAGGGAGGTCAGCCCCAGCATTTT.

This clone was detected once. The J gene is TRBJ1-2, the V gene TRBV30; D ambiguous. Deletions cut 4 bases from V and 1 base from J, with 10 bases between. This CDR3 is built from 13 residues. CDR1 and CDR2 from the germline V gene are GTSNPN and SVGIG (reference sequence). DNA of the CDR3: TGTGCCTGGACCGACCGGCATAACTATGGCTACACCTTC. Translation: CAWTDRHNYGYTF.

The rearrangement joins TRBV5-8 to TRBJ1-2, with D unresolved. V was clipped by 0 bases and J by 4 bases, with 7 bases between them. The CDR3 is made up of 13 amino acids. The V gene's germline CDR1 is SGHTS and CDR2 YDEGEE. The CDR3 loop is CASSLGRGYGYTF. The DNA for the CDR3 is TGTGCCAGCAGCTTGGGGCGAGGCTATGGCTACACCTTC.

The chain employs TRBV7-2 and TRBJ1-1; D is perhaps TRBD1 (6 bases). CDR3 length equals 15 residues. CDR1 is SGHTA and CDR2 is FQGNSA in the germline V gene. V was trimmed by 1 base and J by 0 bases, leaving 9 bases between them. CDR3: CASSLETGLNTEAFF. The CDR3 coding sequence is TGTGCCAGCAGCTTAGAGACAGGACTGAACACTGAAGCTTTCTTT.

This CDR3 reads CASSFMRGRDTQYF. Here the CDR3 DNA reads TGTGCCAGCAGCTTTATGCGGGGGCGAGATACGCAGTATTTT. V is TRBV7-9 and J is TRBJ2-3; possible D gene TRBD2, 7 bases. Trimming took off 3 bases at V and 5 bases at J, with 12 bases between the two ends. This CDR3 is built from 14 residues. The germline V gene encodes CDR1 SEHNR and CDR2 FQNEAQ (reference sequence).

J is TRBJ2-1 and V is TRBV5-1; D is unclear. CDR3 length: 12 amino acids. V shed 2 bases and J shed 10 bases, with 10 bases lying between them. Looked up from germline, CDR1 is SGHRS and CDR2 is YFSETQ. The CDR3 DNA is TGCGCCAGCAGCTTCGTTGGAAGGGAGCAGTTCTTC. Protein product: CASSFVGREQFF.

The V call is TRBV23-1, the J call TRBJ2-5; D not resolved. TRBV23-1 is an ORF, with its function uncertain. The CDR3 is made up of 12 amino acids. Trimming pared 0 bases from V and 9 bases from J, leaving 8 bases between. The CDR3 here is CASSQSGKPQYF. The CDR3 nucleotides are TGCGCCAGCAGTCAATCAGGGAAGCCCCAGTACTTC.

The chain joins TRBV6-6 to TRBJ2-3, with D perhaps TRBD1 or TRBD2 (5 bases each). The ends were cut back, 8 bases at V and 9 bases at J, with 15 bases in the middle. Germline CDR1 and CDR2: MNHNY and SVGAGI (reference sequence). CDR3 length: 12 amino acids. For the CDR3, the DNA is TGTGCCAGCGGGACGCGAGTTTGGACGCAGTATTTT. Its translation: CASGTRVWTQYF.

The chain is built from TRBV7-6 and TRBJ2-7; D unclear. V was trimmed by 5 bases and J by 5 bases, leaving 16 bases between them. The CDR3 sequence is 14 residues long. The germline V gene encodes CDR1 SGHVS and CDR2 FNYEAQ. The CDR3, as DNA: TGTGCCAGCAGCCCAGCTCTCTGGGTCGACGAGCAGTACTTC. Its translation: CASSPALWVDEQYF.

The genes are TRBV19 and TRBJ2-7; 7 bases match TRBD1. This CDR3 is built from 15 residues. The trim removed 7 bases at V and 2 bases at J, leaving 11 bases unmatched. Per the germline V gene, CDR1 is LNHDA and CDR2 is SQIVND (reference sequence). The CDR3 reads CASTLQGSGAYEQYF. CDR3 DNA: TGTGCCAGTACCTTACAGGGGTCCGGAGCCTACGAGCAGTACTTC.

The V call is TRBV30, the J call TRBJ1-3; D gene ambiguous. The CDR3 is 14 residues long. V lost 2 bases and J lost 4, with 12 bases in between. The germline V gene has CDR1 GTSNPN and CDR2 SVGIG (reference sequence). The CDR3 here is CAWSKQERGNTIYF. The CDR3, as DNA: TGTGCCTGGAGTAAGCAGGAGCGCGGAAACACCATATATTTT.

The V gene is TRBV6-1, the J gene TRBJ2-1; D possibly corresponds to TRBD2 (6 bases). Germline CDR1 reads MNHNS; CDR2 reads SASEGT. This CDR3 contains 15 residues. The ends were cut back, 8 bases at V and 0 bases at J, with 14 bases in the middle. The CDR3 loop reads CASDRDGSSYNEQFF. CDR3 bases: TGTGCCAGCGACCGGGACGGGAGCTCCTACAATGAGCAGTTCTTC.

The chain uses TRBV7-3 and TRBJ2-5; D is unclear. Trimming left V 6 bases short and J 1 base short, with 9 bases between. The germline CDR1 and CDR2 sequences are SGHTA and FQGTGA. The CDR3 spans 13 residues. CDR3 nucleotides: TGTGCCAGCAGTCGAATGGTCCAAGAGACCCAGTACTTC. Translating gives CASSRMVQETQYF.

The chain employs TRBV28 and TRBJ2-3; 9 bases agree with TRBD2. V lost 6 bases and J lost 2; bases outside the gene matches: 12. This CDR3 has 17 amino acids. CDR1 is MDHEN and CDR2 is SYDVKM in the germline V gene. The CDR3 nucleotides are TGTGCCAGCAGCCTACCTTTACTAGCGGGCTCCACAGATACGCAGTATTTT. Translated, it gives CASSLPLLAGSTDTQYF. The full variable domain, completed using reference TRBV28 and TRBJ2-3, is DVKVTQSSRYLVKRTGEKVFLECVQDMDHENMFWYRQDPGLGLRLIYFSYDVKMKEKGDIPEGYSVSREKKERFSLILESASTNQTSMYLCASSLPLLAGSTDTQYFGPGTRLTVL.

V is TRBV11-1 and J is TRBJ2-5; 11 bases align to TRBD1. This CDR3 contains 15 residues. The germline V gene encodes CDR1 SGHAT and CDR2 FQDESV (reference sequence). Trimming removed 5 bases from V and 5 bases from J; junction bases left unmatched: 7. CDR3 region: CASSGRTGGGETQYF. As DNA, the CDR3 is TGTGCCAGCAGCGGGCGGACAGGGGGCGGGGAGACCCAGTACTTC.